The 2 T cell receptor beta chains given below trace back to one sample, sequenced in a study of type 1 and type 2 diabetes patients. The PCR template was genomic DNA. A primer set of 30 forward and 13 reverse primers amplified the CDR3. MiXCR, run by TCRdb on the multiplex PCR reads, gives a single entry per CDR3 protein. The sample lists about 250,000 distinct CDR3 sequences; approximately 45% were seen once. Sequenced input: peripheral blood mononuclear cells (PBMCs). Source of these receptors: a man between 18 and 35 years old with type 2 diabetes.

This clonotype has more than one count but fewer than ten. For the CDR3, the DNA is TGCGCCAGCAGTGCCCTCAGGACAGGGGCCTACAATGAGCAGTTCTTC. Translating it yields CASSALRTGAYNEQFF. This rearrangement joins TRBV10-1 to TRBJ2-1; 9 bases are a match to TRBD1. V was pared by 4 bases and J by 2 bases, with 6 bases of the junction left unmatched. Germline V lookup: CDR1 WNHNN, CDR2 SYGVQD (reference sequence). This CDR3 contains 16 residues.

The genes are TRBV28 and TRBJ2-7, with 10 positions matching TRBD1. Germline CDR1 MDHEN, CDR2 SYDVKM. This CDR3 contains 15 residues. V lost 5 bases, J lost 6 bases, and 10 bases stayed unmatched. The CDR3 region is CASSKPGQGIVEQYF. The CDR3 DNA follows: TGTGCCAGCAGTAAACCGGGACAGGGGATTGTCGAGCAGTACTTC.